This entry lists 29 T cell receptor beta chains sequenced from one sample in a study of vaccination and CD4 T cells after COVID-19. The antigens of these receptors remain unknown. Treatment: 10-day PBMC culture with coronavirus spike peptide pools or control peptides (ViraFEST assay). Once obtained from cultured CD4+ T cells, the DNA was sequenced using the Oncomine TCR Beta short-read assay. A single record per CDR3 protein comes from TCRdb applying MiXCR to the PCR reads. Here the sample spans around 7,700 distinct CDR3 sequences, 65% being singletons. Sequencing used CD4+ T cells from blood, cultured in vitro. The receptors were sampled from a human donor who had recovered from COVID-19.

The chain has TRBV12-3 or TRBV12-4 and TRBJ1-1; 7 bases fit TRBD1. The CDR3 totals 15 residues. V lost 0 bases, J lost 5 bases, and 6 bases stayed unmatched. CDR3 sequence: CASSLATGFDTEAFF. The CDR3 DNA reads as TGTGCCAGCAGTTTAGCGACAGGGTTTGATACTGAAGCTTTCTTT.

The chain combines TRBV20-1 with TRBJ2-7; the D gene is possibly TRBD2 (6 bases). Germline CDR1 DFQATT, CDR2 SNEGSKA (reference sequence). Trimming pared 3 bases from V and 2 bases from J, leaving 8 bases between. There are 12 residues in the CDR3. The CDR3: CSASGGAYEQYF. As DNA, the CDR3 is TGCAGTGCTAGCGGGGGAGCCTACGAGCAGTACTTC.

This clonotype was seen only a few times. The chain couples TRBV20-1 to TRBJ2-3, with D possibly matching TRBD1 (5 bases). The germline gives CDR1 DFQATT, CDR2 SNEGSKA (reference sequence). The CDR3 loop spans 14 amino acids. V lost 4 bases to trimming and J lost 3 bases, with 14 bases between them. The CDR3 nucleotides read TGCAGTGCTATGCCCCTTGGGGCGACAGATACGCAGTATTTT. Translated, it gives CSAMPLGATDTQYF.

The V call is TRBV24-1, the J call TRBJ1-4; D is perhaps TRBD1 (5 bases). This CDR3 region has 14 residues. Germline-derived CDR1 and CDR2 are KGHDR and SFDVKD. Trimming removed 4 bases at V and 6 bases at J, with 11 bases between. CDR3 protein: CATSDPGPHEKLFF. The CDR3 DNA is TGTGCCACCAGTGACCCGGGACCACATGAAAAACTGTTTTTT.

The chain combines TRBV20-1 with TRBJ2-3; a weak D match, TRBD2 (6 bases). The CDR3 runs to 13 residues. CDR1 DFQATT and CDR2 SNEGSKA come from the germline V gene (reference sequence). V lost 5 bases to trimming and J lost 9 bases, with 18 bases between them. CDR3 nucleotides: TGCAGTGCTGTTCGGGACTCAAGCAACACGCAGTATTTT. It specifies CSAVRDSSNTQYF.

The chain employs TRBV5-1 and TRBJ2-3; D may match TRBD1 or TRBD2 (6 bases each). Trimming pared 0 bases from V and 2 bases from J, leaving 13 bases between. Germline assignment: CDR1 SGHRS and CDR2 YFSETQ. This CDR3 has 16 amino acids. The CDR3 DNA follows: TGCGCCAGCAGCTTGGCCAGTAGGGGGGACACAGATACGCAGTATTTT. Its protein product is CASSLASRGDTDTQYF.

This chain links TRBV5-4 with TRBJ2-5, with D perhaps TRBD2 (6 bases). The germline CDR1 and CDR2 sequences are SGHNT and YYREEE (reference sequence). The CDR3 covers 14 residues. The V end lost 1 base, the J end lost 1 base, and 8 bases lay between the germline ends. The CDR3 loop is CASSLPTSQETQYF. As DNA, the CDR3 is TGTGCCAGCAGCTTGCCGACTAGCCAAGAGACCCAGTACTTC. Full variable domain (outside the CDR3, taken from reference TRBV5-4 and TRBJ2-5): ETGVTQSPTHLIKTRGQQVTLRCSSQSGHNTVSWYQQALGQGPQFIFQYYREEENGRGNFPPRFSGLQFPNYSSELNVNALELDDSALYLCASSLPTSQETQYFGPGTRLLVL.

This clonotype occurred a few times. The CDR3 DNA reads TGCGCCAGCAGCCCGACGGGCCGGGGATGGAATTCACCCCTCCACTTT. Translating it yields CASSPTGRGWNSPLHF. The chain recombines TRBV5-1 with TRBJ1-6, with D unresolved. The CDR3 contains 16 residues. Deletions cut 4 bases from V and 7 bases from J, with 18 bases between. The germline V gene has CDR1 SGHRS and CDR2 YFSETQ.

The chain recombines TRBV2 with TRBJ2-2; weak D call: TRBD1 (6 bases). Germline V gene lookup returns CDR1 SNHLY and CDR2 FYNNEI. The CDR3 has 15 amino acids. V was shortened by 7 bases and J by 0 bases, with 12 bases between the two germline ends. CDR3 sequence: CASNGQPSNTGELFF. The DNA of the CDR3 is TGTGCCAGCAATGGACAGCCGTCGAACACCGGGGAGCTGTTTTTT.

The chain combines TRBV20-1 with TRBJ1-2; the D gene is possibly TRBD1 (6 bases). The germline V gene encodes CDR1 DFQATT and CDR2 SNEGSKA (reference sequence). There are 16 residues in the CDR3. Trimming removed 6 bases at V and 3 bases at J, with 23 bases between. CDR3 protein: CSALVPPRGVHYGYTF. Written as DNA, the CDR3 is TGCAGTGCCTTAGTTCCGCCGAGGGGGGTGCACTATGGCTACACCTTC.

This chain uses TRBV7-9 with TRBJ1-2; perhaps TRBD1 as D (5 bases). The V and J ends lost 4 bases and 2 bases respectively, with 8 bases between them. CDR3 size: 13 residues. Germline V gives CDR1 SEHNR, CDR2 FQNEAQ (reference sequence). The DNA for the CDR3 is TGTGCCAGCAGCTCAGACAGCAACTATGGCTACACCTTC. It translates to CASSSDSNYGYTF.

This clonotype has a handful of counts. This chain connects TRBV20-1 to TRBJ1-5; no definite D call. Trimming removed 3 bases from V and 6 bases from J, with 9 bases in between. The CDR3 runs to 12 residues. The V gene's germline CDR1 is DFQATT and CDR2 SNEGSKA (reference sequence). The CDR3 DNA is TGCAGTGCTAGGGGGATAGGTCAGCCCCAGCATTTT. Translated, it gives CSARGIGQPQHF.

The chain combines TRBV7-9 with TRBJ1-2, with 7 positions matching TRBD1. The CDR3 consists of 14 residues. Germline V CDR1 and CDR2: SEHNR, FQNEAQ (reference sequence). V gave up 2 bases and J gave up 5 bases; unmatched junction bases: 5. This CDR3 reads CASSLSARGYGYTF. Here the CDR3 DNA reads TGTGCCAGCAGCTTATCGGCCAGGGGGTATGGCTACACCTTC. The full variable domain, its missing parts supplied by reference TRBV7-9 and TRBJ1-2, is DTGVSQNPRHKITKRGQNVTFRCDPISEHNRLYWYRQTLGQGPEFLTYFQNEAQLEKSRLLSDRFSAERPKGSFSTLEIQRTEQGDSAMYLCASSLSARGYGYTFGSGTRLTVV.

In its sample, this clonotype was seen once. The rearrangement links TRBV30 to TRBJ2-2; 10 bases map to TRBD1. CDR3 length: 13 residues. With 5 bases clipped from V and 4 bases from J, the junction kept 1 base outside the gene matches. Germline CDR1 is GTSNPN and CDR2 is SVGIG (reference sequence). CDR3 sequence reads: CAWRDRGTGELFF. In DNA, the CDR3 is TGTGCCTGGCGGGACAGGGGCACCGGGGAGCTGTTTTTT.

This chain joins TRBV6-5 and TRBJ1-5; TRBD1 might be the D (5 bases). CDR3 size: 16 residues. V lost 6 bases to trimming and J lost 0 bases, with 15 bases between them. Per the germline V gene, CDR1 is MNHEY and CDR2 is SVGAGI. The CDR3 here is CASRYGYGHSNQPQHF. In DNA, the CDR3 is TGTGCCAGCAGGTACGGTTACGGACATAGCAATCAGCCCCAGCATTTT.

J is TRBJ1-3 and V is TRBV6-1, with D perhaps matching TRBD1 (5 bases). CDR1 is MNHNS and CDR2 is SASEGT in the germline V gene. This CDR3 has 16 amino acids. Trimming pared 4 bases from V and 0 bases from J, leaving 13 bases between. In DNA, the CDR3 is TGTGCCAGCAGTGGCGTAGGGGTCCTCTCTGGAAACACCATATATTTT. Translated, it gives CASSGVGVLSGNTIYF.

This clonotype was found once. The gene calls are TRBV9 and TRBJ2-3; D remains ambiguous. The V and J ends lost 4 bases and 1 base respectively, with 13 bases between them. Looked up from germline, CDR1 is SGDLS and CDR2 is YYNGEE. This CDR3 is built from 15 residues. As DNA, the CDR3 is TGTGCCAGCAGCCTAGGCACTATACGCACAGATACGCAGTATTTT. Its translation is CASSLGTIRTDTQYF.

The chain carries TRBV7-2 and TRBJ2-3; D remains ambiguous. Germline lookup yields CDR1 SGHTA and CDR2 FQGNSA. This CDR3 has 12 residues. V lost 4 bases and J lost 2, with 4 bases in between. The CDR3 is CASSSYTDTQYF. The CDR3 DNA follows: TGTGCCAGCAGCTCCTACACAGATACGCAGTATTTT. Using reference TRBV7-2 and TRBJ2-3 for the parts outside the CDR3, the full variable domain is GAGVSQSPSNKVTEKGKDVELRCDPISGHTALYWYRQSLGQGLEFLIYFQGNSAPDKSGLPSDRFSAERTGGSVSTLTIQRTQQEDSAVYLCASSSYTDTQYFGPGTRLTVL.

This rearrangement joins TRBV7-9 to TRBJ2-2; TRBD1 matches at 7 bases. Per the germline V gene, CDR1 is SEHNR and CDR2 is FQNEAQ (reference sequence). The CDR3 spans 15 residues. Losses at the gene ends were 5 bases for V and 3 bases for J; bases not matched to a gene: 6. CDR3 in amino acids: CASSLRGPDTGELFF. DNA of the CDR3: TGTGCCAGCAGCCTAAGGGGGCCGGACACCGGGGAGCTGTTTTTT.

The CDR3 bases are TGTGCCAGCAGCTTAGGAGGGGGAAGACATGGCTACACCTTC. Its translation is CASSLGGGRHGYTF. The V gene is TRBV7-9, the J gene TRBJ1-2; D is possibly TRBD1 (6 bases). CDR1 is SEHNR, CDR2 FQNEAQ, per germline (reference sequence). Trimming cost V 1 base and J 6 bases, with 12 bases left between them. The CDR3 covers 14 residues.

The chain links TRBV27 to TRBJ2-3; TRBD2 agrees at 12 bases. The length of the CDR3 is 17 residues. Unmatched junction bases numbered 8, after V lost 5 bases and J lost 2 bases. Germline V lookup: CDR1 MNHEY, CDR2 SMNVEV (reference sequence). The CDR3 is CASSPRLAGEPTDTQYF. The CDR3, as DNA: TGTGCCAGCAGTCCCAGACTAGCGGGAGAGCCCACAGATACGCAGTATTTT.

The chain links TRBV28 to TRBJ2-2; D is possibly TRBD1 or TRBD2 (5 bases each). Trimming shortened V by 8 bases and J by 6 bases, and 25 bases separated the two germline ends. This CDR3 is 17 amino acids long. Germline V gene sequence: CDR1 MDHEN, CDR2 SYDVKM. CDR3 region: CASAALGRATEAGELFF. The CDR3 DNA sequence: TGTGCCAGCGCCGCCCTGGGACGAGCTACTGAGGCCGGGGAGCTGTTTTTT.

For this clonotype: A junction boundary mismatches the germline segment, possibly from a read error. The chain joins TRBV6-1 to TRBJ1-6; TRBD1 aligns across 8 bases. The CDR3 runs 16 residues. Germline V gene lookup returns CDR1 MNHNS and CDR2 SASEGT. CDR3 coding DNA: TGTGCTAGCAGTGAAGCCTCCGGGACAGGAAATTCACCCCTCCACTTT. Protein sequence: CASSEASGTGNSPLHF.

The chain employs TRBV7-8 and TRBJ1-2; no firm D call. CDR1 is SGHVS and CDR2 is FQNEAQ in the germline V gene. Trimming cost V 4 bases and J 4 bases, with 13 bases left between them. There are 14 residues in the CDR3. CDR3: CASSSNPLLYGYTF. CDR3 DNA sequence: TGTGCCAGCAGCTCTAACCCCCTGCTCTATGGCTACACCTTC.

This sequence joins TRBV27 and TRBJ2-5; 8 bases line up with TRBD2. Germline CDR1 reads MNHEY; CDR2 reads SMNVEV (reference sequence). The CDR3 covers 18 residues. The trim removed 2 bases at V and 2 bases at J, leaving 13 bases unmatched. The DNA of the CDR3 is TGTGCCAGCAGTTTACGCCGTGTGACGGGAGGGGGGCAAGAGACCCAGTACTTC. It yields the protein CASSLRRVTGGGQETQYF.

The V call is TRBV14, the J call TRBJ2-3, with D maybe TRBD1 (5 bases). Germline CDR1 reads SGHDN; CDR2 reads FVKESK. Trimming took 1 base from V and 2 from J, leaving 16 bases between them. The CDR3 consists of 17 residues. Written as DNA, the CDR3 is TGTGCCAGCAGCCAAGTTTTCAGGACAATCCCCACAGATACGCAGTATTTT. It is translated as CASSQVFRTIPTDTQYF. The full variable domain, in which reference TRBV14 and TRBJ2-3 provide the parts outside the CDR3, is EAGVTQFPSHSVIEKGQTVTLRCDPISGHDNLYWYRRVMGKEIKFLLHFVKESKQDESGMPNNRFLAERTGGTYSTLKVQPAELEDSGVYFCASSQVFRTIPTDTQYFGPGTRLTVL.

The rearrangement links TRBV7-9 to TRBJ2-3; tentatively, D is TRBD1 (5 bases). CDR3 length: 12 residues. The ends were cut back, 5 bases at V and 4 bases at J, with 7 bases in the middle. Germline CDR1 reads SEHNR; CDR2 reads FQNEAQ (reference sequence). CDR3 protein: CASSTRADTQYF. The CDR3 DNA follows: TGTGCCAGCAGCACCAGGGCAGATACGCAGTATTTT.

The chain carries TRBV4-1 and TRBJ2-5, with TRBD2 matching over 11 bases. CDR3 length: 17 residues. Germline V gene lookup returns CDR1 MGHRA and CDR2 YSYEKL. V trimming: 4 bases; J trimming: 2 bases; junction bases outside the gene matches: 9. The CDR3 here is CASSRGTSGRLQETQYF. The CDR3 DNA reads as TGCGCCAGCAGCCGTGGGACTAGCGGACGATTGCAAGAGACCCAGTACTTC.

The chain has TRBV7-3 and TRBJ1-6, with D tentatively TRBD1 (6 bases). This CDR3 is built from 14 residues. Germline CDR1 is SGHTA and CDR2 is FQGTGA. V was trimmed by 5 bases and J by 8 bases, leaving 13 bases between them. The CDR3 DNA reads as TGTGCCAGCAGCCTACAGGGAGGAGATTCACCCCTCCACTTT. Amino acids: CASSLQGGDSPLHF. The full variable domain, in which reference TRBV7-3 and TRBJ1-6 provide the parts outside the CDR3, is GAGVSQTPSNKVTEKGKYVELRCDPISGHTALYWYRQSLGQGPEFLIYFQGTGAADDSGLPNDRFFAVRPEGSVSTLKIQRTERGDSAVYLCASSLQGGDSPLHFGNGTRLTVT.